Listed here are 17 T cell receptor beta chains from one sample, sequenced in a study of stem cell transplantation in POMP-related autoinflammatory disease. Method: immunoSEQ multiplex PCR; TCRdb's copy keeps in-frame clones and lacks some. The sample shows some 68,000 clones, around 90% of them seen only once. The material sequenced was CD4+ T cells from PBMCs, taken after stem cell transplantation. The receptors originated from a human patient with POMP-related autoinflammation and immune dysregulation (PRAID). Some T cells may originate from the graft donor.

The chain combines TRBV7-8 with TRBJ1-2; D gene uncertain. V was shortened by 1 base and J by 8 bases, with 11 bases between the two germline ends. Germline V lookup: CDR1 SGHVS, CDR2 FQNEAQ. There are 13 residues in the CDR3. The CDR3 coding sequence is TGTGCCAGCAGCTTAGACTTGGGAGCGGGCTACACCTTC. Protein sequence: CASSLDLGAGYTF.

This chain links TRBV29-1 with TRBJ2-7; a weak D match, TRBD1 (5 bases). The CDR3 is 12 residues long. Trimming shortened V by 4 bases and J by 2 bases, and 9 bases separated the two germline ends. Germline V lookup: CDR1 SQVTM, CDR2 ANQGSEA. In DNA form, the CDR3 reads TGCAGCGTTGGGGGCAGGGCCTACGAGCAGTACTTC. Translating it yields CSVGGRAYEQYF.

This clone was detected once. The V gene is TRBV6-5, the J gene TRBJ2-5; TRBD1 matches at 8 bases. CDR1 is MNHEY, CDR2 SVGAGI, per germline. This CDR3 contains 14 residues. V gave up 6 bases and J gave up 4 bases; unmatched junction bases: 7. The CDR3 region is CASSRRRGRETQYF. The CDR3 DNA reads TGTGCCAGCAGCCGACGCAGGGGGCGAGAGACCCAGTACTTC.

The rearrangement links TRBV12-5 to TRBJ2-7; D may be TRBD1 or TRBD2 (5 bases each). Germline lookup yields CDR1 LGHNT and CDR2 FRNRAP. CDR3 size: 13 residues. Trimming removed 3 bases from V and 4 bases from J, with 10 bases in between. CDR3 region: CASGFGEGYEQYF. The CDR3 DNA reads TGTGCTAGTGGTTTTGGCGAGGGGTACGAGCAGTACTTC.

This chain joins TRBV5-1 and TRBJ2-5, with 8 bases that match TRBD2. The germline CDR1 and CDR2 sequences are SGHRS and YFSETQ. This CDR3 has 15 residues. The V and J ends lost 4 bases and 2 bases, in that order; junction bases with no gene match: 7. The DNA of the CDR3 is TGCGCCAGCAGCCTGGCGGGGACTAGACAAGAGACCCAGTACTTC. Translation gives CASSLAGTRQETQYF.

The genes are TRBV18 and TRBJ2-3; the match to TRBD1 covers 8 bases. Germline loops: CDR1 KGHSH, CDR2 LQKENI. This CDR3 has 15 residues. V was pared by 4 bases and J by 5 bases, with 8 bases of the junction left unmatched. The CDR3 DNA is TGTGCCAGCTCACGTCAAGGGACAGGAGGAGATACGCAGTATTTT. This gives the protein CASSRQGTGGDTQYF.

This clone has a single count. The chain carries TRBV3-1 (or the pseudogene TRBV3-2) and TRBJ2-5; D may be TRBD1 (6 bases). CDR1 and CDR2 from the germline V gene are LGHDT and YNNKEL (reference sequence). Trimming removed 6 bases from V and 4 bases from J, with 18 bases in between. The CDR3 runs 15 residues. CDR3 nucleotide sequence: TGTGCCAGCAGTGAAACAGGGTCCCCATTAGAGACCCAGTACTTC. Encoded protein: CASSETGSPLETQYF.

The chain combines TRBV6-6 with TRBJ1-5; D is ambiguous. Trimming removed 1 base at V and 0 bases at J, with 4 bases between. The CDR3 has 14 amino acids. CDR1 is MNHNY, CDR2 SVGAGI, per germline (reference sequence). CDR3 nucleotides: TGTGCCAGCAGTTACTTGGATAGCAATCAGCCCCAGCATTTT. This gives the protein CASSYLDSNQPQHF.

The genes are TRBV24-1 and TRBJ2-2; D is perhaps TRBD1 or TRBD2 (6 bases each). Trimming cost V 6 bases and J 6 bases, with 16 bases left between them. CDR1 KGHDR and CDR2 SFDVKD come from the germline V gene. This CDR3 spans 15 amino acids. The CDR3 here is CATSPRGVRPGELFF. The CDR3 nucleotides are TGTGCCACCAGTCCTAGGGGGGTACGGCCCGGGGAGCTGTTTTTT.

The chain has TRBV18 and TRBJ2-1; no clear D gene. CDR1 is KGHSH, CDR2 LQKENI, per germline. Between the trimmed V and J ends, which lost 1 base and 4 bases, there was a span of 5 bases. This CDR3 is 13 amino acids long. CDR3: CASSPRGYNEQFF. DNA of the CDR3: TGTGCCAGCTCACCACGGGGATACAATGAGCAGTTCTTC.

V and J are TRBV5-6 and TRBJ2-7; D ambiguous. Germline lookup yields CDR1 SGHDT and CDR2 YYEEEE. Trimming pared 1 base from V and 0 bases from J, leaving 2 bases between. CDR3 length: 12 amino acids. The CDR3 reads CASSLISYEQYF. The DNA of the CDR3 is TGTGCCAGCAGCTTGATCTCCTACGAGCAGTACTTC.

The genes are TRBV4-1 and TRBJ1-1; TRBD1 agrees at 8 bases. V was clipped by 4 bases and J by 7 bases; unmatched bases: 11. The germline V gene encodes CDR1 MGHRA and CDR2 YSYEKL. The CDR3 runs 15 residues. The CDR3 DNA follows: TGCGCCAGCAGCCCCCTCCAGGGGGCTACAAGTGAAGCTTTCTTT. Its translation is CASSPLQGATSEAFF.

The CDR3 loop is CATSSQHGELFF. Written as DNA, the CDR3 is TGTGCCACCAGCTCCCAGCACGGGGAGCTGTTTTTT. The genes are TRBV15 and TRBJ2-2; D remains ambiguous. Germline CDR1 reads LNHNV; CDR2 reads YYDKDF (reference sequence). This CDR3 has 12 amino acids. Trimming removed 5 bases from V and 7 bases from J, with 8 bases in between. The whole variable domain, remainder taken from reference TRBV15 and TRBJ2-2, is DAMVIQNPRYQVTQFGKPVTLSCSQTLNHNVMYWYQQKSSQAPKLLFHYYDKDFNNEADTPDNFQSRRPNTSFCFLDIRSPGLGDTAMYLCATSSQHGELFFGEGSRLTVL.

This chain connects TRBV20-1 to TRBJ1-4; TRBD1 might be the D (5 bases). This CDR3 is 13 amino acids long. Germline V lookup: CDR1 DFQATT, CDR2 SNEGSKA (reference sequence). The V gene lost 3 bases and the J gene lost 7 bases, with 12 bases spanning the gap. The CDR3 nucleotides read TGCAGTGCTAGTGGGGGAGACGGTGAAAAACTGTTTTTT. It encodes CSASGGDGEKLFF.

The chain is built from TRBV10-1 and TRBJ1-4; D call uncertain. V was shortened by 7 bases and J by 5 bases, with 8 bases between the two germline ends. There are 12 residues in the CDR3. Germline CDR1 and CDR2: WNHNN and SYGVQD (reference sequence). CDR3 loop: CASKGRNEKLFF. CDR3 DNA: TGCGCCAGCAAAGGACGGAATGAAAAACTGTTTTTT.

V and J are TRBV7-9 and TRBJ2-2, with 11 bases identical to TRBD1. The CDR3 is 15 residues long. CDR1 SEHNR and CDR2 FQNEAQ come from the germline V gene (reference sequence). Germline trimming cut 5 bases from V and 3 bases from J; bases unmatched to any gene: 2. The CDR3 is CASSRDRGYTGELFF. In DNA, the CDR3 is TGTGCCAGCAGCAGGGACAGGGGGTACACCGGGGAGCTGTTTTTT.

This clone is a singleton in its sample. The chain employs TRBV6-5 and TRBJ2-3, with 8 bases matching TRBD2. Germline CDR1 and CDR2: MNHEY and SVGAGI. CDR3 length: 14 residues. With V trimmed by 8 bases and J by 5 bases, 9 bases remained unmatched. CDR3 sequence reads: CASRASTSGDTQYF. DNA for the CDR3: TGTGCCAGCCGGGCCTCCACTAGCGGAGATACGCAGTATTTT.